This TCR beta chain is from a study of CD8 T cells in Susac syndrome. CD8+ and CD4+ T cells from blood underwent TCR beta sequencing. TEMRA cells were enriched by FACS, and CD4+ and CD8+ T cells were negatively isolated. Germline V gene sequence: CDR1 SGHTA, CDR2 FQGNSA. V lost 3 bases, J lost 5 bases, and 6 bases stayed unmatched. The CDR3 has 16 residues. Random hexamers were used to reverse transcribe the RNA input (about 0.5 to 1 ug). TCRdb reprocessed the immunoSEQ multiplex PCR reads with MiXCR, giving one entry per CDR3 protein. The table shows around 230,000 distinct CDR3 sequences, with approximately 95% occurring only once.

This receptor was taken from a human donor with multiple sclerosis. The chain links TRBV7-2 to TRBJ2-3, with TRBD2 matching 12 bases. The specimen sequenced was CD4+ T cells from PBMCs. CDR3: CASSFTSGGQRDTQYF. The DNA for the CDR3 is TGTGCCAGCAGCTTCACTAGCGGGGGGCAAAGAGATACGCAGTATTTT.